The 18 T cell receptor beta chains presented below share a single source sample, sequenced in a study of shared clonotypes between healthy human individuals. Naive CD8 cells, CD45RO-negative and positively selected for CCR7, excluded terminally differentiated effector memory CD45RA+ cells. The method was immunoSEQ multiplex PCR; TCRdb's version includes in-frame clones alone and lacks a portion of them. The table lists under 1 million clones, about 97% of them singletons, with over 0.2% in the top ten. Sequencing used naive CD8+ T cells sorted from blood. The receptors stem from a man aged 25 to 40 in good health.

The chain joins TRBV7-9 to TRBJ2-7; D ambiguous. Trimming removed 6 bases at V and 3 bases at J, with 9 bases between. The V gene's germline CDR1 is SEHNR and CDR2 FQNEAQ (reference sequence). CDR3 length equals 12 residues. CDR3 bases: TGTGCCAGCAGAATCGACCACTACGAGCAGTACTTC. Residues: CASRIDHYEQYF.

V usage is TRBV9 and J usage is TRBJ2-1; TRBD1 aligns across 7 bases. The germline gives CDR1 SGDLS, CDR2 YYNGEE. The J segment lost 5 bases and the V segment lost 2 bases, leaving 7 bases of the junction unmatched. The CDR3 totals 15 residues. The CDR3 DNA is TGTGCCAGCAGCGTCCGACAGGGACGGGACAATGAGCAGTTCTTC. It codes for CASSVRQGRDNEQFF.

As for this clone: Other DNA sequences from this sample encode an identical CDR3 as well. V and J are TRBV27 and TRBJ2-7, with D maybe TRBD2 (5 bases). The V gene lost 0 bases and the J gene lost 0 bases, with 9 bases spanning the gap. The CDR3 contains 15 residues. Germline-derived CDR1 and CDR2 are MNHEY and SMNVEV (reference sequence). The CDR3 coding sequence is TGTGCCAGCAGTTTATCGAGCGGCAGCTCCTACGAGCAGTACTTC. Translated, it gives CASSLSSGSSYEQYF.

The rearrangement joins TRBV29-1 to TRBJ2-1; the match to TRBD2 covers 7 bases. Trimming removed 7 bases from V and 8 bases from J; junction bases left unmatched: 5. The V gene's germline CDR1 is SQVTM and CDR2 ANQGSEA. This CDR3 comprises 11 residues. CDR3 in amino acids: CSGGLVYEQFF. The CDR3 nucleotides are TGCAGCGGCGGACTAGTTTATGAGCAGTTCTTC.

This chain joins TRBV13 and TRBJ2-1, with 8 positions matching TRBD1. CDR3 size: 15 residues. Germline V gene lookup returns CDR1 PRHDT and CDR2 FYEKMQ (reference sequence). The J segment lost 6 bases and the V segment lost 6 bases, leaving 10 bases of the junction unmatched. Written as DNA, the CDR3 is TGTGCCAGCAGTTCGGTGGACAGGGAAGGCAATGAGCAGTTCTTC. The encoded protein is CASSSVDREGNEQFF. Based on the CDR3 plus reference TRBV13 and TRBJ2-1, the full variable domain is AAGVIQSPRHLIKEKRETATLKCYPIPRHDTVYWYQQGPGQDPQFLISFYEKMQSDKGSIPDRFSAQQFSDYHSELNMSSLELGDSALYFCASSSVDREGNEQFFGPGTRLTVL.

V is TRBV28 and J is TRBJ2-5; D not resolved. Per the germline V gene, CDR1 is MDHEN and CDR2 is SYDVKM. This CDR3 comprises 11 residues. V was pared by 3 bases and J by 5 bases, with 4 bases between. CDR3 coding DNA: TGTGCCAGCAGTTTTATGGAGACCCAGTACTTC. It specifies CASSFMETQYF.

V usage is TRBV28 and J usage is TRBJ1-2; D gene unclear. Trimming took off 3 bases at V and 11 bases at J, with 16 bases between the two ends. Germline V gene lookup returns CDR1 MDHEN and CDR2 SYDVKM. The CDR3 contains 13 residues. This CDR3 reads CASSFAGMESYTF. CDR3 nucleotide sequence: TGTGCCAGCAGTTTCGCGGGGATGGAGAGTTACACCTTC.

The chain has TRBV4-1 and TRBJ2-1, with 7 bases that match TRBD2. This CDR3 has 16 amino acids. The ends lost 1 base at V and 5 bases at J; junction bases unmatched: 8. Germline CDR1 is MGHRA and CDR2 is YSYEKL. This CDR3 is CASSQVLAEGNNEQFF. The CDR3 nucleotides are TGCGCCAGCAGCCAAGTCCTAGCGGAGGGGAACAATGAGCAGTTCTTC.

The genes are TRBV5-6 and TRBJ2-6; D gene unclear. The CDR3 sequence is 13 residues long. Germline CDR1 SGHDT, CDR2 YYEEEE. The V and J ends lost 6 bases and 4 bases respectively, with 8 bases between them. The chain's CDR3 is CASTPGGANVLTF. CDR3 coding DNA: TGTGCCAGCACCCCCGGCGGGGCCAACGTCCTGACTTTC.

V and J are TRBV6-1 and TRBJ2-5, with D possibly TRBD2 on 5 matching bases. Germline V gene data show CDR1 as MNHNS and CDR2 as SASEGT. This CDR3 has 16 residues. V was cut by 1 base and J by 4 bases, with 16 bases left in between. This chain's CDR3 is CASSEEDSWELETQYF. The CDR3, as DNA: TGTGCCAGCAGTGAAGAGGATAGCTGGGAGTTAGAGACCCAGTACTTC.

V gene TRBV4-1 combines with J gene TRBJ2-3; the D gene is possibly TRBD1 (6 bases). The CDR3 has 15 amino acids. V was trimmed by 1 base and J by 3 bases, leaving 11 bases between them. The germline gives CDR1 MGHRA, CDR2 YSYEKL. CDR3 nucleotides: TGCGCCAGCAGCCAAGGGACAGCCTCAACAGATACGCAGTATTTT. Translated, it gives CASSQGTASTDTQYF.

The rearrangement uses TRBV4-1 and TRBJ2-7, with 8 positions matching TRBD2. CDR3 length equals 16 residues. Trimming removed 1 base from V and 4 bases from J; junction bases left unmatched: 9. Germline lookup yields CDR1 MGHRA and CDR2 YSYEKL. CDR3 protein: CASSQAPAGGQYEQYF. CDR3 coding DNA: TGCGCCAGCAGCCAAGCGCCTGCGGGAGGCCAATACGAGCAGTACTTC.

This sequence joins TRBV7-9 and TRBJ2-7, with TRBD1 as a possible D gene (6 bases). The V gene lost 2 bases and the J gene lost 4 bases, with 18 bases spanning the gap. The CDR3 covers 16 residues. Looked up from germline, CDR1 is SEHNR and CDR2 is FQNEAQ (reference sequence). Written as DNA, the CDR3 is TGTGCCAGCAGCTTAATGTCCGGGACACTTATTTACGAGCAGTACTTC. Its translation is CASSLMSGTLIYEQYF.

CDR3 loop: CASSVFSSGNAYEQYF. The CDR3 DNA reads as TGTGCCAGCAGCGTATTTTCTAGCGGGAATGCCTACGAGCAGTACTTC. The genes are TRBV9 and TRBJ2-7; 9 nucleotides match TRBD2. CDR3 size: 16 residues. With V trimmed by 1 base and J by 2 bases, 7 bases remained unmatched. From germline, CDR1 is SGDLS and CDR2 YYNGEE.

This clone was seen a single time. The rearrangement joins TRBV27 to TRBJ2-3; TRBD2 matches 8 bases. Germline CDR1 reads MNHEY; CDR2 reads SMNVEV (reference sequence). Losses at the gene ends were 0 bases for V and 1 base for J; bases not matched to a gene: 0. CDR3 length: 15 residues. The CDR3 coding sequence is TGTGCCAGCAGTTTATCGGGACTAGGCACAGATACGCAGTATTTT. Translated: CASSLSGLGTDTQYF.

The V gene is TRBV2, the J gene TRBJ1-1; D remains unclear. The CDR3 sequence is 12 residues long. The V gene lost 7 bases and the J gene lost 4 bases, with 10 bases spanning the gap. CDR1 is SNHLY, CDR2 FYNNEI, per germline. CDR3 nucleotide sequence: TGTGCCAGCATACTACAGAGCACTGAAGCTTTCTTT. Protein: CASILQSTEAFF.

The chain uses TRBV14 and TRBJ2-7, with 13 bases aligning to TRBD2. This CDR3 has 19 residues. V dropped 1 base and J dropped 2; count of bases not matched to a gene: 11. The germline V gene has CDR1 SGHDN and CDR2 FVKESK. CDR3 sequence: CASSQAVWTSGSSAYEQYF. The DNA for the CDR3 is TGTGCCAGCAGCCAAGCCGTGTGGACTAGCGGGAGCTCTGCCTACGAGCAGTACTTC.

The rearrangement uses TRBV19 and TRBJ2-3, with D hard to call. The CDR3 sequence is 14 residues long. Trimming left V 6 bases short and J 6 bases short, with 16 bases between. Per the germline V gene, CDR1 is LNHDA and CDR2 is SQIVND (reference sequence). The DNA for the CDR3 is TGTGCCAGTAGCCCCGCCTCTGGTGGGGATACGCAGTATTTT. This sequence encodes CASSPASGGDTQYF.